A selection of T cell receptor beta chains follows, all from one sample in a study of early T cells in non-severe SARS-CoV-2 infection. MiXCR was run by TCRdb on the 5' RACE reads, yielding one entry per CDR3 protein. The sample holds about 80,000 distinct CDR3 sequences, more than 9% seen once. The sequencing input was whole blood. These receptors all come from an adult who was a healthcare worker with PCR-confirmed SARS-CoV-2 infection or an uninfected control (not recorded which). The CDR3 runs from the conserved cysteine through the conserved F or W. D genes are given only for firm matches. For some rows the clone size is stated as once, few or many, or as a class when expanded; others skip it.

TRBV20-1	TRBJ2-1	NA	TRBD1	CSTPGQGEFF	TGCAGTACTCCGGGACAGGGGGAGTTCTTC
TRBV27	TRBJ2-2	many	NA	CASSLWGGHQNTGELFF	TGTGCCAGCAGTTTATGGGGCGGACACCAGAACACCGGGGAGCTGTTTTTT
TRBV12-3/TRBV12-4	TRBJ2-7	few	NA	CASSLAVGEQYF	TGTGCCAGCAGTTTAGCGGTAGGCGAGCAGTACTTC
TRBV7-3	TRBJ2-5	many	NA	CASSLSPLETQYF	TGTGCCAGCAGCTTAAGTCCGTTGGAGACCCAGTACTTC
TRBV19	TRBJ1-5	many	NA	CASRGDRKNQPQHF	TGTGCCAGTAGGGGCGACAGGAAAAATCAGCCCCAGCATTTT
TRBV5-1	TRBJ2-3	many	NA	CASSDQKPTDTQYF	TGCGCCAGCTCTGACCAAAAGCCCACAGATACGCAGTATTTT
TRBV5-1	TRBJ2-1	NA	TRBD1	CASSSVRGNEQFF	TGCGCCAGCAGCTCGGTCAGGGGGAATGAGCAGTTCTTC
TRBV5-4	TRBJ2-1	many	TRBD1	CASRYEGAGEQFF	TGTGCCAGCAGATACGAGGGGGCGGGTGAGCAGTTCTTC
TRBV28	TRBJ2-4	many	TRBD1	CASRPTGELAKNIQYF	TGTGCCAGCAGACCTACAGGGGAGCTAGCCAAAAACATTCAGTACTTC
TRBV28	TRBJ1-1	many	NA	CASSRGYSEAFF	TGTGCCAGCAGTCGGGGGTATTCTGAAGCTTTCTTT
TRBV11-1	TRBJ2-3	NA	NA	CASSLALEITDTQYF	TGTGCCAGCAGCTTAGCGCTGGAAATCACAGATACGCAGTATTTT
TRBV18	TRBJ2-7	NA	NA	CASSPGVVEQYF	TGTGCCAGCTCACCTGGGGTGGTCGAGCAGTACTTC
TRBV9	TRBJ2-2	few	TRBD2	CASSPRLAGATGELFF	TGTGCCAGCAGCCCCCGTCTAGCGGGAGCGACCGGGGAGCTGTTTTTT
TRBV5-1	TRBJ2-3	few	NA	CASSLGQQADTQYF	TGCGCCAGCAGCTTGGGACAGCAAGCGGATACGCAGTATTTT
TRBV2	TRBJ1-3	few	TRBD1	CASSSRTGGFSGNTIYF	TGTGCCAGCAGTAGTAGGACAGGCGGCTTCTCTGGAAACACCATATATTTT
TRBV11-2	TRBJ1-2	few	NA	CASSAQSLGGYTF	TGTGCCAGCAGCGCCCAGTCCTTGGGCGGCTACACCTTC
TRBV27	TRBJ1-4	few	TRBD1	CASSTDRGRGKLFF	TGTGCCAGCAGTACGGACAGGGGCCGGGGAAAACTGTTTTTT
TRBV3-1	TRBJ1-5	NA	NA	CASQAGPNQPQHF	TGTGCCAGCCAGGCGGGTCCCAATCAGCCCCAGCATTTT
TRBV15	TRBJ2-3	NA	NA	CATSPVEGLPRTDTQYF	TGTGCCACCAGCCCGGTCGAGGGCCTCCCCCGCACAGATACGCAGTATTTT
TRBV25-1	TRBJ1-2	many	NA	CASSEYSGDYGYTF	TGTGCCAGCAGTGAATATTCAGGGGACTATGGCTACACCTTC
TRBV28	TRBJ1-5	many	TRBD1	CASSFEWTGGHSNQPQHF	TGTGCCAGCAGTTTCGAGTGGACAGGGGGCCATAGCAATCAGCCCCAGCATTTT
TRBV28	TRBJ1-2	many	TRBD1	CASSRDRARIYGYTF	TGTGCCAGCAGCCGAGACAGGGCCCGTATCTATGGCTACACCTTC
TRBV7-9	TRBJ1-1	few	NA	CASRLAQGNTEAFF	TGTGCCAGCAGACTGGCTCAGGGGAACACTGAAGCTTTCTTT
TRBV19	TRBJ2-7	many	TRBD1	CASTGTGFSEQYF	TGTGCCAGTACCGGGACAGGGTTCTCCGAGCAGTACTTC
TRBV9	TRBJ2-3	many	NA	CASSATPDPDTQYF	TGTGCCAGCAGCGCGACTCCAGACCCAGATACGCAGTATTTT
TRBV6-5	TRBJ2-2	NA	TRBD1	CASSYRQGVPGELFF	TGTGCCAGCAGTTATCGACAGGGGGTACCCGGGGAGCTGTTTTTT
TRBV30	TRBJ1-2	many	NA	CAWGRDRPRGYTF	TGTGCCTGGGGCCGTGACAGACCTCGAGGCTACACCTTC
TRBV4-1	TRBJ2-3	few	TRBD2	CASSQPGTSGTDTQYF	TGCGCCAGCAGCCAACCAGGGACTAGCGGCACAGATACGCAGTATTTT
TRBV7-6	TRBJ1-5	many	NA	CASSLDSGPNQPQHF	TGTGCCAGCAGCTTAGACAGCGGCCCGAATCAGCCCCAGCATTTT
TRBV11-2	TRBJ2-1	many	NA	CASSLVRERPSFF	TGTGCCAGCAGCTTAGTACGGGAGAGACCTTCCTTCTTC
TRBV20-1	TRBJ2-2	few	NA	CSARSGGGANTGELFF	TGCAGTGCTAGATCCGGAGGGGGAGCGAACACCGGGGAGCTGTTTTTT
TRBV7-9	TRBJ2-7	many	NA	CASSLVQSYEQYF	TGTGCCAGCAGCTTAGTACAGTCCTACGAGCAGTACTTC
TRBV2	TRBJ2-5	NA	TRBD2	CASSETLAGGETQYF	TGTGCCAGCAGTGAAACACTAGCGGGAGGAGAGACCCAGTACTTC
TRBV28	TRBJ1-5	many	TRBD1	CASSENRGRGQPQHF	TGTGCCAGCAGTGAAAACAGGGGGCGTGGACAGCCCCAGCATTTT
TRBV7-2	TRBJ1-5	many	NA	CASSPNYSNQPQHF	TGTGCCAGCAGCCCCAACTATAGCAATCAGCCCCAGCATTTT
TRBV12-3/TRBV12-4	TRBJ1-5	many	TRBD1	CASSRGQGRHF	TGTGCCAGCAGTCGCGGACAGGGGAGGCATTTT
TRBV24-1	TRBJ1-2	few	NA	CATSDNSRRGTDGYTF	TGTGCCACCAGTGATAACTCCCGAAGGGGGACCGATGGCTACACCTTC
TRBV27	TRBJ2-3	NA	NA	CASSLRIGDTQYF	TGTGCCAGCAGTTTACGTATCGGGGATACGCAGTATTTT
TRBV24-1	TRBJ2-2	NA	TRBD2	CATSDFGLAGGRDTGELFF	TGTGCCACCAGTGATTTCGGACTAGCGGGAGGCCGGGACACCGGGGAGCTGTTTTTT
TRBV7-3	TRBJ2-3	NA	NA	CASSLGSSTDTQYF	TGTGCCAGCAGCTTAGGGAGTAGCACAGATACGCAGTATTTT
TRBV21-1	TRBJ2-5	few	NA	CASSKKDSETQYF	TGTGCCAGCAGCAAAAAAGATTCGGAGACCCAGTACTTC